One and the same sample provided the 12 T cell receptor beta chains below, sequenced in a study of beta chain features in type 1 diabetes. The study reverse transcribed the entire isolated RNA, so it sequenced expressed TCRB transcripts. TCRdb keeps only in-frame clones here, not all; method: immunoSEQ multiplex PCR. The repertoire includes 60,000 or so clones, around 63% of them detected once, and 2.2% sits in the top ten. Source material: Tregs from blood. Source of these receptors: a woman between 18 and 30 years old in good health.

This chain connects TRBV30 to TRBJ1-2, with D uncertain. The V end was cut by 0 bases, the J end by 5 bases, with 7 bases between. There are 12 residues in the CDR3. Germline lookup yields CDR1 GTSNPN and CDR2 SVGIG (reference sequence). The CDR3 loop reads CAWSVQPYGYTF. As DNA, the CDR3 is TGTGCCTGGAGTGTACAGCCTTATGGCTACACCTTC.

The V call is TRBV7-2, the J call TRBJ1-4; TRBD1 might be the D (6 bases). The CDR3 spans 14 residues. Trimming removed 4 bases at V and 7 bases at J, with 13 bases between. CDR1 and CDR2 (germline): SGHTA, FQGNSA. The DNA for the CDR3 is TGTGCCAGCAGCTCACAGGGTTATGGTGAAAAACTGTTTTTT. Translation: CASSSQGYGEKLFF.

The CDR3 spells CASSQNPGDTQYF. The CDR3 DNA reads TGCGCCAGCAGCCAAAATCCGGGGGACACGCAGTATTTT. The genes are TRBV4-3 and TRBJ2-3, with TRBD2 as a possible D gene (6 bases). Deletions cut 2 bases from V and 9 bases from J, with 12 bases between. The CDR3 totals 13 residues. Germline values: CDR1 LGHNA, CDR2 YSLEER.

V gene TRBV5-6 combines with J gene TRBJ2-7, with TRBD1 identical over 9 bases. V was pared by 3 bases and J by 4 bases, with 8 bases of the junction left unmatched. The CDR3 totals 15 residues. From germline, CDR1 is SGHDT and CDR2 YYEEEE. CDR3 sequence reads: CASSSRPGTGYEQYF. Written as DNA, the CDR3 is TGTGCCAGCAGCTCTCGTCCCGGGACAGGGTACGAGCAGTACTTC.

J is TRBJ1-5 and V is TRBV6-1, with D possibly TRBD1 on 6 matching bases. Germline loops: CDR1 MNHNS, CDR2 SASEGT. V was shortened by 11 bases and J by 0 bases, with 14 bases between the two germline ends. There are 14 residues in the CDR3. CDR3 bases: TGTGCCGCGGTGGACAGTTATAGCAATCAGCCCCAGCATTTT. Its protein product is CAAVDSYSNQPQHF.

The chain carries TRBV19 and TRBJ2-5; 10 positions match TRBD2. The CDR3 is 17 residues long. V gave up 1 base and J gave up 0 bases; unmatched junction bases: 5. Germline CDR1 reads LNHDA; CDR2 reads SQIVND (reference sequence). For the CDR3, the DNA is TGTGCCAGTAGTATAGGGACAGCGGGAGGGTACCAAGAGACCCAGTACTTC. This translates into CASSIGTAGGYQETQYF.

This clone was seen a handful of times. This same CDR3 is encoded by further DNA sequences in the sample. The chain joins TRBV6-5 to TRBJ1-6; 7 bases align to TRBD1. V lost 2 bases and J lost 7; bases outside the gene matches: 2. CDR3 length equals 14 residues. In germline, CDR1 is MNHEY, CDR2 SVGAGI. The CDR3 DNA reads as TGTGCCAGCAGTTACAGCAGGGGGAATTCACCCCTCCACTTT. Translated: CASSYSRGNSPLHF.

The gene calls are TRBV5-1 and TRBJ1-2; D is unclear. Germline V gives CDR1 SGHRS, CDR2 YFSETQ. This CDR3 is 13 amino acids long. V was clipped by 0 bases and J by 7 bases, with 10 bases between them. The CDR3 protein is CASSLGRTSGYTF. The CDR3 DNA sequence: TGCGCCAGCAGCTTGGGCAGGACTAGTGGCTACACCTTC.

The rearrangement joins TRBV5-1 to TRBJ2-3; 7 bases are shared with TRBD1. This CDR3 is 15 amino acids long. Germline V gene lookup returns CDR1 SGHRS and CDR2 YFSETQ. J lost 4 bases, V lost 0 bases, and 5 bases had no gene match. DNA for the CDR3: TGCGCCAGCAGCTTGGGGACAGGACTCTCAGATACGCAGTATTTT. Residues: CASSLGTGLSDTQYF.

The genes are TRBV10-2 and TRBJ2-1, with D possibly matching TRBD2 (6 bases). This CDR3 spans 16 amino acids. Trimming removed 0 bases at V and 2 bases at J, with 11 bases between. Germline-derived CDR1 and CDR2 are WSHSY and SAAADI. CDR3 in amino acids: CASSESFGSAYNEQFF. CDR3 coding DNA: TGCGCCAGCAGTGAGTCGTTCGGGAGTGCCTACAATGAGCAGTTCTTC.

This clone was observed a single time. CDR3 sequence: CASSSRDSGTQETQYF. The CDR3 coding sequence is TGCGCCAGCAGCTCGAGGGATTCCGGGACTCAAGAGACCCAGTACTTC. The chain couples TRBV4-1 to TRBJ2-5, with TRBD2 as a possible D gene (6 bases). The ends were cut back, 5 bases at V and 2 bases at J, with 18 bases in the middle. Germline V gene sequence: CDR1 MGHRA, CDR2 YSYEKL. There are 16 residues in the CDR3.

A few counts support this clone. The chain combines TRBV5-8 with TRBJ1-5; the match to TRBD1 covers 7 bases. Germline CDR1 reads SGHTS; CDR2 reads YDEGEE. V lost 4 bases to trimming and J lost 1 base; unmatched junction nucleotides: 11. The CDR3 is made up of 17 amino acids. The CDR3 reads CASSPYRGGWSNQPQHF. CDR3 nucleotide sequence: TGTGCCAGCAGCCCCTACAGGGGAGGATGGAGCAATCAGCCCCAGCATTTT.